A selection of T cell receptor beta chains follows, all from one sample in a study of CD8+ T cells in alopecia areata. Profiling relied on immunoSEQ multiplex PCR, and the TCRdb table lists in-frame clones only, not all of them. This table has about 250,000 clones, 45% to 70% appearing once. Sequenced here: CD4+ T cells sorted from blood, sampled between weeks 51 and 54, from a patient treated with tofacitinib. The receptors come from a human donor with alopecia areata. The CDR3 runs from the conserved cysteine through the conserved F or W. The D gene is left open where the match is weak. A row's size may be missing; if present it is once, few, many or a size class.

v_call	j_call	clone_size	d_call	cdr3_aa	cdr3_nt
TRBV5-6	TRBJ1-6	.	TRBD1	CASSRKPGQGFSSPLHF	TGTGCCAGCAGCCGCAAACCGGGACAGGGGTTTTCTTCACCCCTCCACTTT
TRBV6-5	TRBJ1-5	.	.	CASKDGPTSNQPQHF	TGTGCCAGCAAAGACGGACCCACAAGCAATCAGCCCCAGCATTTT
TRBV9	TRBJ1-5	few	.	CASSVGGQNQPQHF	TGTGCCAGCAGCGTAGGTGGGCAGAATCAGCCCCAGCATTTT
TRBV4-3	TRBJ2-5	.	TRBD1	CASSYRGEETQYF	TGCGCCAGCAGCTACAGGGGAGAAGAGACCCAGTACTTC
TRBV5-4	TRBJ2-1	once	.	CASSLVTPFPEQFF	TGTGCCAGCAGCTTGGTCACCCCATTCCCTGAGCAGTTCTTC
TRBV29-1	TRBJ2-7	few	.	CSVFQGSYEQYF	TGCAGCGTTTTTCAGGGTTCCTACGAGCAGTACTTC
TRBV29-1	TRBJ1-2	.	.	CSVEIGTIYGYTF	TGCAGCGTTGAAATCGGAACAATCTATGGCTACACCTTC
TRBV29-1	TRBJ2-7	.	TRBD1	CSVVRDRGYEQYF	TGCAGCGTTGTTAGGGACAGGGGCTACGAGCAGTACTTC
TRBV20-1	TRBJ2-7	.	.	CSASDTYEQYF	TGCAGTGCTAGCGATACCTACGAGCAGTACTTC
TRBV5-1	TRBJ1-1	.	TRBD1	CASSSRHRGQDTEAFF	TGCGCCAGCAGCTCCAGACACAGGGGTCAGGACACTGAAGCTTTCTTT
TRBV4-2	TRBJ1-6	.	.	CASSTDRQNSPLHF	TGTGCCAGCAGCACGGACAGACAAAATTCACCCCTCCACTTT
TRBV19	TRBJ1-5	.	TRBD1	CASSRDRELNQPQHF	TGTGCCAGTAGTCGGGACAGGGAACTTAATCAGCCCCAGCATTTT
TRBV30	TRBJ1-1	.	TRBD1	CAWSTTGVTEAFF	TGTGCCTGGAGTACTACAGGGGTCACTGAAGCTTTCTTT
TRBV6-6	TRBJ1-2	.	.	CASTLTRIGGGYTF	TGTGCCAGCACCCTTACCCGCATCGGAGGAGGCTACACCTTC
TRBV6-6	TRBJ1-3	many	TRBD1	CASSRGQGNTIYF	TGTGCCAGCAGCCGCGGACAGGGTAACACCATATATTTT
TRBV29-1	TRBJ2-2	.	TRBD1	CSVDGTGVNTGELFF	TGCAGCGTTGATGGGACAGGGGTAAACACCGGGGAGCTGTTTTTT
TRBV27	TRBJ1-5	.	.	CASSFLYQPQHF	TGTGCCAGCAGTTTCCTGTATCAGCCCCAGCATTTT
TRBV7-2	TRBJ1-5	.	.	CASSQLGPHQPQHF	TGTGCCAGCAGCCAACTGGGACCGCATCAGCCCCAGCATTTT
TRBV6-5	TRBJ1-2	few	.	CASSYSRWAGYTF	TGTGCCAGCAGTTACTCGAGGTGGGCTGGCTACACCTTC
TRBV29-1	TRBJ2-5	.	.	CSVEEVWQGETQYF	TGCAGCGTTGAAGAGGTGTGGCAGGGAGAGACCCAGTACTTC
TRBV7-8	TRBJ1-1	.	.	CASSPGPGNEARPGAFF	TGTGCCAGCAGCCCCGGGCCGGGGAACGAAGCCCGACCGGGAGCTTTCTTT
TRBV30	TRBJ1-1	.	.	CAWSQGTIEAFF	TGTGCCTGGAGCCAAGGGACGATTGAAGCTTTCTTT
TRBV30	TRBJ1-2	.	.	CAWSQGRTNYGYTF	TGTGCCTGGAGTCAGGGCAGGACTAACTATGGCTACACCTTC
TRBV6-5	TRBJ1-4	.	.	CASRGRPSSSLFF	TGTGCCAGCAGGGGACGACCCTCCTCGAGCCTGTTTTTT
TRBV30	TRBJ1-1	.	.	CAWAQMNTEAFF	TGTGCCTGGGCACAGATGAACACTGAAGCTTTCTTT
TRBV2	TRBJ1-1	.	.	CASTTMRTEAFF	TGTGCCAGCACCACGATGAGAACTGAAGCTTTCTTT
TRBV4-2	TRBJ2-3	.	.	CASSHDSTDTQYF	TGTGCCAGCAGCCATGATAGCACAGATACGCAGTATTTT
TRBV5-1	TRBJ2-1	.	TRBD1	CASSWGTDNEQFF	TGCGCCAGCAGCTGGGGGACAGACAATGAGCAGTTCTTC
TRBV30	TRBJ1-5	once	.	CAWSVGRFNQPQHF	TGTGCCTGGAGTGTGGGTAGATTTAATCAGCCCCAGCATTTT
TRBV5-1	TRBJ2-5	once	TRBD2	CASSSGLAEETQYF	TGCGCCAGCAGCTCGGGACTAGCGGAAGAGACCCAGTACTTC
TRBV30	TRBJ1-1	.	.	CAWSVRGTGIMNTEAFF	TGTGCCTGGAGTGTACGGGGAACAGGGATAATGAACACTGAAGCTTTCTTT
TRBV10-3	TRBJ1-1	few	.	CAISAQGLHEAFF	TGTGCCATCTCAGCGCAGGGGCTGCATGAAGCTTTCTTT
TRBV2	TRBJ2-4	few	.	CASSEGGVGAKNIQYF	TGTGCCAGCAGTGAAGGAGGGGTCGGAGCCAAAAACATTCAGTACTTC
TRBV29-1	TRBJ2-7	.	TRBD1	CSVEGGTGSTEQYF	TGCAGCGTTGAAGGCGGGACAGGATCAACCGAGCAGTACTTC
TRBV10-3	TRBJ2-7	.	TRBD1	CATGTGPSYEQYF	TGTGCCACCGGGACAGGGCCTTCCTACGAGCAGTACTTC
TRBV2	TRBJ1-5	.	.	CASSHTGVPQHF	TGTGCCAGCAGCCATACAGGTGTGCCCCAGCATTTT
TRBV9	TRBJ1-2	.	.	CASSVDGAQPGGYTF	TGTGCCAGCAGCGTAGACGGGGCCCAACCTGGGGGCTACACCTTC
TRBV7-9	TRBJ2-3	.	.	CASSREAGYTQYF	TGTGCCTCGTCGCGGGAAGCGGGCTATACGCAGTATTTT
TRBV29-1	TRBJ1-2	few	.	CSVESSGYTF	TGCAGCGTTGAAAGTTCTGGCTACACCTTC
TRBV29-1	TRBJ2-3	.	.	CSVERGPDTQYF	TGCAGCGTTGAGCGGGGGCCAGATACGCAGTATTTT
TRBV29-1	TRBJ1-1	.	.	CSVERQGGNTEAFF	TGCAGCGTTGAAAGGCAGGGAGGGAACACTGAAGCTTTCTTT